This T cell receptor beta chain comes out of a study of identical twins. Whole-study findings and limits: Beta out-of-frame sequences showed weaker excess sharing between twins. Memory repertoires lacked the insertion deficit that abundant cord blood beta clonotypes showed.

About this clonotype: Its matching antigen is unknown.

Each CDR3 protein is one row after TCRdb ran MiXCR on the 5' RACE reads. The sample has about 340,000 distinct CDR3 sequences; approximately 8.8% are singletons. The sample taken for sequencing was naive T cells sorted from blood. The sequence derives from a woman aged 50 to 60 in good health.

The CDR3 region has the DNA TGTGCCAGCAGTGCCCGACCGGGACAGGGATCCGGGGAGCTGTTTTTT. Protein sequence: CASSARPGQGSGELFF. The gene calls are TRBV6-1 and TRBJ2-2; 9 bases are a match to TRBD1. The CDR3 runs 16 residues. The ends lost 4 bases at V and 6 bases at J; junction bases unmatched: 9. CDR1 MNHNS and CDR2 SASEGT come from the germline V gene.